The clone carrying this TCR beta chain was detected many times. Antigen: not known. V was pared by 8 bases and J by 4 bases, with 7 bases between. CDR3 length equals 11 residues. In germline, CDR1 is KGHDR, CDR2 SFDVKD. The data were obtained in a study of T cell repertoires in cytomegalovirus infection. Each CDR3 protein is one row after TCRdb ran MiXCR on the reads. This sample yields some 320,000 distinct CDR3 sequences, of which roughly 9.5% are seen a single time; 3.5% to 4.5% belongs to the top ten. General study results and limits: Public TCR beta family frequency separated CMV-and-HLA carriers, including in an independent cohort. What dominated the ex vivo response were HLA-C-restricted CMV-specific TCR beta clonotypes.

The receptor's source is a human donor in good health (CMV status not recorded). Some clones in this sample may be carry-over from other donors' samples. The sample was PBMCs. The chain couples TRBV24-1 to TRBJ1-2; no firm D call. The CDR3 nucleotides are TGTGCCACCACCCTCGGCTATGGCTACACCTTC. Protein: CATTLGYGYTF.